One sample yielded the 27 T cell receptor beta chains listed below, sequenced in a study of blood T cells in healthy people across ages (dated by TCRdb to the mid-2010s). Library preparation used 5' RACE. The sequencer listed for this sample is Illumina HiSeq 2500. A second PCR of about 7 to 12 cycles was run with a J-beta primer mix and a sample-barcoded 5' primer. Using fastp at Q25 and MiXCR, TCRdb reprocessed the public reads and kept productive beta chains. Entries that share a CDR3 protein sequence are merged under the most common genes and DNA. The sample table records fewer than 1 million distinct CDR3 sequences; under 45% of these occur just once. The ten largest clonotypes hold around 21% of the sample. Sequencing used blood. These receptors all stem from a man in his 60s in good health.

The genes are TRBV20-1 and TRBJ1-5; 7 bases are shared with TRBD1. The germline gives CDR1 DFQATT, CDR2 SNEGSKA (reference sequence). The CDR3 contains 13 residues. V lost 5 bases and J lost 13; bases outside the gene matches: 14. CDR3 nucleotides: TGCAGTGCTGCTTATGGGACAGAACATCAGCAGCATTTT. Amino acid sequence: CSAAYGTEHQQHF.

The CDR3 here is CAISGLAGGSQETQYF. DNA for the CDR3: TGTGCCATCAGTGGACTAGCGGGGGGGTCTCAAGAGACCCAGTACTTC. The V gene is TRBV10-3, the J gene TRBJ2-7, with 14 bases lining up with TRBD2. The DNA end is more similar to TRBJ2-5, so the J call may be wrong. Germline-derived CDR1 and CDR2 are ENHRY and SYGVKD. The CDR3 totals 16 residues.

The chain uses TRBV6-2 or TRBV6-3 and TRBJ2-7; D may be TRBD1 or TRBD2 (5 bases each). The CDR3 length is 15 residues. Between the trimmed V and J ends, which lost 7 bases and 7 bases, there was a span of 23 bases. Germline CDR1 and CDR2: MNHEY and SVGEGT. CDR3 DNA: TGTGCCAGCACCGTACCCCGGGACGAAGGTCCGGAGCAGTACTTC. Translation: CASTVPRDEGPEQYF.

The chain joins TRBV7-9 to TRBJ1-2; 8 bases agree with TRBD1. V trimming: 7 bases; J trimming: 7 bases; junction bases outside the gene matches: 5. CDR3 size: 12 residues. Germline V gene data show CDR1 as SEHNR and CDR2 as FQNEAQ (reference sequence). In nucleotides, the CDR3 is TGTGCCAGCAACACGCAGGGGGCTGGCTACACCTTC. The encoded protein is CASNTQGAGYTF.

In this sample, this clonotype turned up many times. The gene calls are TRBV9 and TRBJ1-1; D gene ambiguous. CDR1 SGDLS and CDR2 YYNGEE come from the germline V gene. V lost 3 bases, J lost 1 base, and 13 bases lay in between. This CDR3 spans 15 amino acids. The CDR3, as DNA: TGTGCCAGCAGCGAGACACCCTTGGAGAACACTGAAGCTTTCTTT. This translates into CASSETPLENTEAFF. The full variable domain, in which reference TRBV9 and TRBJ1-1 provide the parts outside the CDR3, is DSGVTQTPKHLITATGQRVTLRCSPRSGDLSVYWYQQSLDQGLQFLIQYYNGEERAKGNILERFSAQQFPDLHSELNLSSLELGDSALYFCASSETPLENTEAFFGQGTRLTVV.

V and J are TRBV7-2 and TRBJ2-7; tentatively, D is TRBD1 (7 bases). This CDR3 region has 16 residues. Germline lookup yields CDR1 SGHTA and CDR2 FQGNSA. The V and J ends lost 7 bases and 0 bases respectively, with 19 bases between them. CDR3 in amino acids: CASTYLRQGGSYEQYF. As DNA, the CDR3 is TGTGCCAGCACCTACCTCCGACAGGGAGGCTCCTACGAGCAGTACTTC.

This clonotype was seen a few times. The chain joins TRBV20-1 to TRBJ1-5, with 7 bases that match TRBD1. After removal of 6 bases from V and 5 bases from J, the junction contained 10 bases not matched to a gene. CDR1 and CDR2 (germline): DFQATT, SNEGSKA (reference sequence). CDR3 length: 14 residues. The CDR3 DNA sequence: TGCAGTGCCCCCCCCCGACAGGGCGATCAGCCCCAGCATTTT. Protein sequence: CSAPPRQGDQPQHF.

This clonotype came up a few times. V usage is TRBV7-2 and J usage is TRBJ2-7; a possible D gene is TRBD2 (6 bases). The tail of the sequence fits TRBJ2-5 better, so the J call may be wrong. Germline loops: CDR1 SGHTA, CDR2 FQGNSA. This CDR3 region has 14 residues. This CDR3 reads CASSLAGTRETQYF. Here the CDR3 DNA reads TGTGCCAGCAGCTTGGCGGGAACGAGGGAGACCCAGTACTTC.

In this sample, this clonotype turned up a few times. This rearrangement joins TRBV7-2 to TRBJ2-5, with TRBD1 as a possible D gene (5 bases). In germline, CDR1 is SGHTA, CDR2 FQGNSA. Trimming stripped 3 bases from V and 7 bases from J, with 18 bases between. This CDR3 region has 15 residues. The CDR3 spells CASSFEGTGPRTQYF. For the CDR3, the DNA is TGTGCCAGCAGCTTTGAAGGAACAGGCCCCAGGACCCAGTACTTC.

The genes are TRBV19 and TRBJ1-6; D is unresolved. Germline lookup yields CDR1 LNHDA and CDR2 SQIVND (reference sequence). Trimming took 5 bases from V and 7 from J, leaving 15 bases between them. The CDR3 has 15 residues. The CDR3 DNA sequence: TGTGCCAGTAGTTGGAGCGTAACTGGGAATTCACCCCTCCACTTT. Protein product: CASSWSVTGNSPLHF.

This rearrangement joins TRBV7-9 to TRBJ1-1; D gene ambiguous. Germline CDR1 SEHNR, CDR2 FQNEAQ (reference sequence). The CDR3 covers 12 residues. Trimming shortened V by 1 base and J by 6 bases, and 6 bases separated the two germline ends. CDR3 sequence reads: CASSLGGSEAFF. As DNA, the CDR3 is TGTGCCAGCAGCTTAGGTGGCTCTGAAGCTTTCTTT.

This clonotype was recorded a few times. The gene calls are TRBV2 and TRBJ2-7; the match to TRBD1 covers 8 bases. V lost 7 bases to trimming and J lost 4 bases; unmatched junction nucleotides: 12. The CDR3 loop spans 15 amino acids. The germline gives CDR1 SNHLY, CDR2 FYNNEI. The CDR3 loop reads CASKISGTGAYEQYF. CDR3 in DNA: TGTGCCAGCAAGATCTCCGGGACAGGAGCTTACGAGCAGTACTTC.

The chain joins TRBV29-1 to TRBJ1-1, with D perhaps matching TRBD1 (6 bases). The CDR3 extends over 13 amino acids. Germline V lookup: CDR1 SQVTM, CDR2 ANQGSEA. V was clipped by 7 bases and J by 2 bases, with 14 bases between them. CDR3 in amino acids: CSALGGENTEAFF. CDR3 in DNA: TGCAGCGCCTTGGGGGGCGAAAACACTGAAGCTTTCTTT.

Only a few counts were recorded for this clonotype. The chain links TRBV28 to TRBJ2-5, with no clear D. CDR3 length equals 13 residues. The germline V gene encodes CDR1 MDHEN and CDR2 SYDVKM. The germline V and J ends were trimmed by 11 bases and 1 base, with 14 bases remaining between them. Here the CDR3 DNA reads TGTGCCGCATCGGCGCTCCTCCAAGAGACCCAGTACTTC. Encoded protein: CAASALLQETQYF.

This chain links TRBV20-1 with TRBJ2-7, with unresolved D. The CDR3 runs to 11 residues. V lost 2 bases and J 4 bases, leaving 6 bases between the germline ends. Germline-derived CDR1 and CDR2 are DFQATT and SNEGSKA (reference sequence). CDR3 sequence: CSARTEYEQYF. CDR3 nucleotides: TGCAGTGCTAGAACAGAGTACGAGCAGTACTTC.

The DNA for the CDR3 is TGTGCCAGCAGCCAAGATCATCGTACGCAGTATTTT. It translates to CASSQDHRTQYF. This chain links TRBV3-1 with TRBJ2-3; D not resolved. Per the germline V gene, CDR1 is LGHDT and CDR2 is YNNKEL (reference sequence). CDR3 length: 12 amino acids. V lost 0 bases to trimming and J lost 8 bases, with 6 bases between them.

This clonotype has just a few counts. The rearrangement uses TRBV6-1 and TRBJ2-1; 8 positions agree with TRBD2. The ends lost 0 bases at V and 7 bases at J; junction bases unmatched: 5. Germline V gene sequence: CDR1 MNHNS, CDR2 SASEGT. The CDR3 runs to 15 residues. The CDR3 is CASSEALGTRNEQFF. The CDR3 coding sequence is TGTGCCAGCAGTGAAGCATTGGGGACTAGGAATGAGCAGTTCTTC.

The genes are TRBV6-5 and TRBJ2-5; the D is unclear. The V and J ends lost 6 bases and 5 bases respectively, with 16 bases between them. Per the germline V gene, CDR1 is MNHEY and CDR2 is SVGAGI. The CDR3 runs 14 residues. DNA for the CDR3: TGTGCCAGCAGGTCTCTAAAGCGCCTGGAGACCCAGTACTTC. Translating gives CASRSLKRLETQYF.

The chain is built from TRBV29-1 and TRBJ1-2; D may be TRBD1 (5 bases). The germline V gene encodes CDR1 SQVTM and CDR2 ANQGSEA. Trimming removed 4 bases at V and 4 bases at J, with 10 bases between. CDR3 length equals 12 residues. CDR3 protein: CSVVGDSYGYTF. In DNA form, the CDR3 reads TGCAGCGTTGTGGGAGACAGCTATGGCTACACCTTC.

Note on this clonotype: Sequence at one end of the junction differs from germline and may be a read error. The chain employs TRBV6-5 and TRBJ2-1; either TRBD1 or TRBD2 may supply D (6 bases each). Germline V gives CDR1 MNHEY, CDR2 SVGAGI. There are 13 residues in the CDR3. As DNA, the CDR3 is TGTGCCCGCAGTTACCAGGGGAGGAATGAGCAGTTCTTC. This gives the protein CARSYQGRNEQFF.

J is TRBJ2-7 and V is TRBV30; weak D call: TRBD1 (6 bases). From germline, CDR1 is GTSNPN and CDR2 SVGIG (reference sequence). Deletions cut 0 bases from V and 5 bases from J, with 20 bases between. The CDR3 extends over 16 amino acids. CDR3 sequence reads: CAWSVGWGLGRDEQYF. Here the CDR3 DNA reads TGTGCCTGGAGTGTAGGATGGGGGCTGGGAAGGGACGAGCAGTACTTC.

Note on this clonotype: A much larger clone sits a single nucleotide away, making a read error possible. The chain is built from TRBV7-2 and TRBJ2-5, with D perhaps matching TRBD2 (5 bases). Between the trimmed V and J ends, which lost 0 bases and 13 bases, there was a span of 9 bases. The CDR3 is made up of 11 amino acids. From germline, CDR1 is SGHTA and CDR2 FQGNSA. The CDR3 reads CASSLASDPYF. The CDR3 nucleotides are TGTGCCAGCAGCTTAGCTAGCGACCCGTACTTC.

This clonotype was found a few times. The CDR3 is CASSLGQEKTSYSPLHF. The CDR3 coding sequence is TGTGCCAGCAGTTTGGGACAGGAAAAAACAAGCTATTCACCCCTCCACTTT. The rearrangement uses TRBV12-3 or TRBV12-4 and TRBJ1-6; 8 bases align to TRBD1. This CDR3 contains 17 residues. V dropped 3 bases and J dropped 8; count of bases not matched to a gene: 12.

This chain connects TRBV9 to TRBJ1-2; the D gene is possibly TRBD1 (5 bases). The CDR3 loop spans 13 amino acids. Trimming removed 2 bases at V and 3 bases at J, with 8 bases between. Germline CDR1 and CDR2: SGDLS and YYNGEE. CDR3 coding DNA: TGTGCCAGCAGCGTGACAGAAGACTATGGCTACACCTTC. Translation gives CASSVTEDYGYTF.

The chain recombines TRBV6-2 or TRBV6-3 with TRBJ2-4, with 7 bases identical to TRBD2. This CDR3 contains 14 residues. The germline CDR1 and CDR2 sequences are MNHEY and SVGEGT. V was clipped by 8 bases and J by 0 bases; unmatched bases: 4. CDR3 nucleotide sequence: TGTGCCAGCCGGACGGGGGGAGCCAAAAACATTCAGTACTTC. Translating it yields CASRTGGAKNIQYF.

The sample holds a few counts of this clonotype. The chain couples TRBV20-1 to TRBJ2-3; D remains ambiguous. CDR3 length: 11 residues. The V gene lost 6 bases and the J gene lost 2 bases, with 6 bases spanning the gap. Germline V lookup: CDR1 DFQATT, CDR2 SNEGSKA (reference sequence). This CDR3 is CSAELTDTQYF. The CDR3 DNA sequence: TGCAGTGCGGAACTCACAGATACGCAGTATTTT.

The chain combines TRBV28 with TRBJ2-6, with D tentatively TRBD2 (6 bases). This CDR3 has 14 residues. The germline CDR1 and CDR2 sequences are MDHEN and SYDVKM. Trimming cost V 10 bases and J 1 base, with 11 bases left between them. The CDR3 nucleotides read TGTGCCACCGGGGGAAGTTCTGGGGCCAACGTCCTGACTTTC. This gives the protein CATGGSSGANVLTF.